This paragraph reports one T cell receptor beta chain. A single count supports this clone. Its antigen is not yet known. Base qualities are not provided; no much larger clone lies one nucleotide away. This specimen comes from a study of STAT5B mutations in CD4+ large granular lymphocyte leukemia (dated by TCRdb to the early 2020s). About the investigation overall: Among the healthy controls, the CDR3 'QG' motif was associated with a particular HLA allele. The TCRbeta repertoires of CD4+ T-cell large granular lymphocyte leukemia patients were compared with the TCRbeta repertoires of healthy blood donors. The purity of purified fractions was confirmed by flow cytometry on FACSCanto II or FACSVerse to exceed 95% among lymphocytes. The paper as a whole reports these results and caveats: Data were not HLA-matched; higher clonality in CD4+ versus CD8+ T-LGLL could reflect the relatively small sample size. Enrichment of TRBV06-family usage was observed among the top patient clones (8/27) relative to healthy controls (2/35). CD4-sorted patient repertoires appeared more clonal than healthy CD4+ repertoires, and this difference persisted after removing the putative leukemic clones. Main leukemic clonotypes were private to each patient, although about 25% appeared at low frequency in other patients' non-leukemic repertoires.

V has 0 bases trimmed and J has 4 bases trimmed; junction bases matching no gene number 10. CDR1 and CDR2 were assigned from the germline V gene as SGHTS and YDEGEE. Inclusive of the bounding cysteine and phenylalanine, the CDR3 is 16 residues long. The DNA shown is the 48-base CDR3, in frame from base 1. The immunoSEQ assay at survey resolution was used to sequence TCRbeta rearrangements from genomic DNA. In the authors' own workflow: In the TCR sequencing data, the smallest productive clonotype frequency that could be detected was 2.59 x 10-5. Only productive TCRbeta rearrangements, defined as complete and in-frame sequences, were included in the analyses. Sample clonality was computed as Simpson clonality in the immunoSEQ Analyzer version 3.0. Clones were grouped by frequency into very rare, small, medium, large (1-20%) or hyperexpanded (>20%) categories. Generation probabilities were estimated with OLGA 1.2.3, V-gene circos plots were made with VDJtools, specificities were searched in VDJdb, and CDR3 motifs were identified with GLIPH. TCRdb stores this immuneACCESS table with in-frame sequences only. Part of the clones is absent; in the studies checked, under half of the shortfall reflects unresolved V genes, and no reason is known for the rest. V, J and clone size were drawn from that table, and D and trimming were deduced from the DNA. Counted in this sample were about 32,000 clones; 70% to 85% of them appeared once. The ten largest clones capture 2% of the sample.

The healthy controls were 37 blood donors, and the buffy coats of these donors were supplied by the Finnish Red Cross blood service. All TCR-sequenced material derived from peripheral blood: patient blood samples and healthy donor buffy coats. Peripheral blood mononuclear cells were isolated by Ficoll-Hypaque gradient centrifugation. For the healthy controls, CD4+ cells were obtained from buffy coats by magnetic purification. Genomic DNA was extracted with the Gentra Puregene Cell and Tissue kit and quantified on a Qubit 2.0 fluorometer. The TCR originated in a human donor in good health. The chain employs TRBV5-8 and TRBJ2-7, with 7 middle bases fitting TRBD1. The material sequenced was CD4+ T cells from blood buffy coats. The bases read TGTGCCAGCAGCTTGGGCACCGGGACAGCCTTTTACGAGCAGTACTTC. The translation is CASSLGTGTAFYEQYF.